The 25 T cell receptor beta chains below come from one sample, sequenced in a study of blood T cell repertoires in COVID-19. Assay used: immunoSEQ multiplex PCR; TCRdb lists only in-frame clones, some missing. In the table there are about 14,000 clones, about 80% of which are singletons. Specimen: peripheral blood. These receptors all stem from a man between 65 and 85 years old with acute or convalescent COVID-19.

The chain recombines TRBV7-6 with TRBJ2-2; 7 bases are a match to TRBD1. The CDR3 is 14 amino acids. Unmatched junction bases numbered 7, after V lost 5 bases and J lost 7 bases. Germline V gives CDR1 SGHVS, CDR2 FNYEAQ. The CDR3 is CASSPGQRFGELFF. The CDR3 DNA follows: TGTGCCAGCAGCCCGGGACAGAGATTCGGGGAGCTGTTTTTT.

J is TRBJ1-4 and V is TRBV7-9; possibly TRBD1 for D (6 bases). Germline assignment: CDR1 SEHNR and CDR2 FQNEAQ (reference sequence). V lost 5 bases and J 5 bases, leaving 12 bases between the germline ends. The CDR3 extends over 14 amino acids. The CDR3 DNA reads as TGTGCCAGCAGCAACCGGGACACGAATGAAAAACTGTTTTTT. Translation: CASSNRDTNEKLFF.

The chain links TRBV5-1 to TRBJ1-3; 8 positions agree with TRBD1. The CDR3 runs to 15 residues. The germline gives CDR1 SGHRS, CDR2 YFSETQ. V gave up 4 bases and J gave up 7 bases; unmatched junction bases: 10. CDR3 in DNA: TGCGCCAGCAGCCCGGAGGGCAGGGGGCACAACACCATATATTTT. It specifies CASSPEGRGHNTIYF.

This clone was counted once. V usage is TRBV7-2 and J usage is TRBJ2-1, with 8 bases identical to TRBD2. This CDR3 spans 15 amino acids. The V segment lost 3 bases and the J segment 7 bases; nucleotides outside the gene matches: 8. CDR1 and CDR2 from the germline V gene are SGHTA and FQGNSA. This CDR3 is CASSFGGALGNEQFF. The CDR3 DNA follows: TGTGCCAGCAGCTTCGGGGGGGCCCTCGGGAATGAGCAGTTCTTC.

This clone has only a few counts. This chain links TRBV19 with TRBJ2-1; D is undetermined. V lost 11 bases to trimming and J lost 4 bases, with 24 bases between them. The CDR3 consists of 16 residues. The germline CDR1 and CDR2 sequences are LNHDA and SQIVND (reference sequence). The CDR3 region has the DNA TGTGCCGCCAAGACGGCCCGGATGGAGAGATACAATGAGCAGTTCTTC. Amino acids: CAAKTARMERYNEQFF.

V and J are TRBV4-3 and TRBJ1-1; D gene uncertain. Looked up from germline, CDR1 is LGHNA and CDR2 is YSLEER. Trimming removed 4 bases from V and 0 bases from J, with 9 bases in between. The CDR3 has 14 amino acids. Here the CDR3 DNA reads TGCGCCAGCAGCCTACACCATATGAACACTGAAGCTTTCTTT. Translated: CASSLHHMNTEAFF.

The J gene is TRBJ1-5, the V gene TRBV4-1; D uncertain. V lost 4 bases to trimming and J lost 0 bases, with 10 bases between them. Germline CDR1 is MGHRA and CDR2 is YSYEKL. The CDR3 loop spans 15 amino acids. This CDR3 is CASSPQRYSNQPQHF. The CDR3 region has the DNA TGCGCCAGCAGCCCTCAGAGGTATAGCAATCAGCCCCAGCATTTT.

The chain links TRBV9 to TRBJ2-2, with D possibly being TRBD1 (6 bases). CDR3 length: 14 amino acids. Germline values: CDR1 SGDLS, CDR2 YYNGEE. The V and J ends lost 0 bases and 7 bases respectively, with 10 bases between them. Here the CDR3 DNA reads TGTGCCAGCAGCGTAGACAGGGTCGACGGGGAGCTGTTTTTT. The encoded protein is CASSVDRVDGELFF. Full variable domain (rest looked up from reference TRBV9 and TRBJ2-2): DSGVTQTPKHLITATGQRVTLRCSPRSGDLSVYWYQQSLDQGLQFLIQYYNGEERAKGNILERFSAQQFPDLHSELNLSSLELGDSALYFCASSVDRVDGELFFGEGSRLTVL.

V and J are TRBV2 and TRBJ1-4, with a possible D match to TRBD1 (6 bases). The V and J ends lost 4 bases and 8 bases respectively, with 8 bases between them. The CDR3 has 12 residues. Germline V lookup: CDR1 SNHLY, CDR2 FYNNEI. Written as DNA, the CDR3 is TGTGCCAGCAGTGTAGACAGGGAAAAACTGTTTTTT. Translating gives CASSVDREKLFF. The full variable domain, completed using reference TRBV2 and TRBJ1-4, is EPEVTQTPSHQVTQMGQEVILRCVPISNHLYFYWYRQILGQKVEFLVSFYNNEISEKSEIFDDQFSVERPDGSNFTLKIRSTKLEDSAMYFCASSVDREKLFFGSGTQLSVL.

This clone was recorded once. The DNA for the CDR3 is TGTGCCAGCAGCGTACGACGGAGGAACACTGAAGCTTTCTTT. Translation gives CASSVRRRNTEAFF. J is TRBJ1-1 and V is TRBV7-2; D ambiguous. This CDR3 contains 14 residues. Germline lookup yields CDR1 SGHTA and CDR2 FQGNSA. The V and J ends lost 5 bases and 1 base respectively, with 11 bases between them. Together with reference TRBV7-2 and TRBJ1-1, the CDR3 gives the full variable domain: GAGVSQSPSNKVTEKGKDVELRCDPISGHTALYWYRQSLGQGLEFLIYFQGNSAPDKSGLPSDRFSAERTGGSVSTLTIQRTQQEDSAVYLCASSVRRRNTEAFFGQGTRLTVV.

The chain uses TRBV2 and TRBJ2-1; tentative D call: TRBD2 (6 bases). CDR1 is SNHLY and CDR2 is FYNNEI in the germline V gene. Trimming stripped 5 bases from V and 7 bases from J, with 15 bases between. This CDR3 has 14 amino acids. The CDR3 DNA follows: TGTGCCAGCAGTAATAGACTAGTTGATAATGAGCAGTTCTTC. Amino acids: CASSNRLVDNEQFF.

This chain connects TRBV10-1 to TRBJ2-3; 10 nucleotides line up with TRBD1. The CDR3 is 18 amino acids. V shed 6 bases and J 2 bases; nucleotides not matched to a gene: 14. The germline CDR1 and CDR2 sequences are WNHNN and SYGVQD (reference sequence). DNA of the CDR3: TGCGCCAGCAGCCCGGGACAGGGGAGTTTCAGTTACACAGATACGCAGTATTTT. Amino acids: CASSPGQGSFSYTDTQYF.

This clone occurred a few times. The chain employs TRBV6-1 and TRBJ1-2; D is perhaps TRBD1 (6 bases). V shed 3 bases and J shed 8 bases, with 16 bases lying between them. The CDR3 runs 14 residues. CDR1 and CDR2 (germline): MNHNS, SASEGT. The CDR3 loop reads CASSEETGRRGYTF. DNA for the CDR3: TGTGCCAGCAGTGAGGAAACAGGGCGTCGAGGCTACACCTTC.

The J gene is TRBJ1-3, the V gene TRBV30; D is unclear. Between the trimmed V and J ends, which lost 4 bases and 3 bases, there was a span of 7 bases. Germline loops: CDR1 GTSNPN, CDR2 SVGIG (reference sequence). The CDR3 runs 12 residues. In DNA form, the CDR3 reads TGTGCCTGGATAAGCGATGGAAACACCATATATTTT. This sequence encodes CAWISDGNTIYF.

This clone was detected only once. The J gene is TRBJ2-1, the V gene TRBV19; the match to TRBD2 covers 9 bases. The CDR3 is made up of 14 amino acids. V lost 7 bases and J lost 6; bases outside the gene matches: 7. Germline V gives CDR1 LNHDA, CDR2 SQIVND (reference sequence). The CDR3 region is CASKFGGRANEQFF. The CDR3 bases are TGTGCCAGTAAATTCGGCGGGAGGGCCAATGAGCAGTTCTTC.

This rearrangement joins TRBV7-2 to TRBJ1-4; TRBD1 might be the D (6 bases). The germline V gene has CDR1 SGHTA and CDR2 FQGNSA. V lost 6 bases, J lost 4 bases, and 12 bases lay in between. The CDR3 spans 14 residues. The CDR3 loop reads CASRQGSLNEKLFF. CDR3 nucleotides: TGTGCCAGCAGGCAGGGGTCCCTTAATGAAAAACTGTTTTTT.

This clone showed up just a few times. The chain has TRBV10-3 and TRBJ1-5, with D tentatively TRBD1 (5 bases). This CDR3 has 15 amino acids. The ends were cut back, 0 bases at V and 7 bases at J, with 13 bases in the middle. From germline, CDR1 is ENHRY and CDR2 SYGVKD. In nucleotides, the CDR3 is TGTGCCATCAGTGAGTCGAAAGGGGCCGGGCAGCCCCAGCATTTT. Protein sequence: CAISESKGAGQPQHF.

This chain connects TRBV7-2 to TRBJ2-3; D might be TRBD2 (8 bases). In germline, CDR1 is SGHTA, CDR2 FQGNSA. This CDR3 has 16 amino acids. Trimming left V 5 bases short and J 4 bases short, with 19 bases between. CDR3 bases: TGTGCCAGCAGCCCTTCAGGGGGACTAGGAGCAGATACGCAGTATTTT. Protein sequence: CASSPSGGLGADTQYF. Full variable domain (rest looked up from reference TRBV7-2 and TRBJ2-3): GAGVSQSPSNKVTEKGKDVELRCDPISGHTALYWYRQSLGQGLEFLIYFQGNSAPDKSGLPSDRFSAERTGGSVSTLTIQRTQQEDSAVYLCASSPSGGLGADTQYFGPGTRLTVL.

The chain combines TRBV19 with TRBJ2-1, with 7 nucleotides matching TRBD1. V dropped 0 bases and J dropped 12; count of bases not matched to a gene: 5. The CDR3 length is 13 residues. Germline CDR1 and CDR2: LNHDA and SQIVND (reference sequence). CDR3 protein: CASSIDLGQVQFF. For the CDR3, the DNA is TGTGCCAGTAGTATAGACCTCGGACAGGTGCAGTTCTTC.

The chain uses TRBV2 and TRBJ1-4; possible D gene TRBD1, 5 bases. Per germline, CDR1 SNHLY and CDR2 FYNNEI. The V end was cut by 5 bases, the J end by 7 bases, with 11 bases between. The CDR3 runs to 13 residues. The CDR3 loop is CASSRDSFEKLFF. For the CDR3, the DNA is TGTGCCAGCAGTCGGGACTCATTTGAAAAACTGTTTTTT.

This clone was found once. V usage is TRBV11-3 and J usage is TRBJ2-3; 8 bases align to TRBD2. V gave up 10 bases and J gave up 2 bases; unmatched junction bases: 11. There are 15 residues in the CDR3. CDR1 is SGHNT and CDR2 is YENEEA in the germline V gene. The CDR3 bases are TGTGCCACCTCCTCCGGACTAGCCAACACAGATACGCAGTATTTT. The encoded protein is CATSSGLANTDTQYF.

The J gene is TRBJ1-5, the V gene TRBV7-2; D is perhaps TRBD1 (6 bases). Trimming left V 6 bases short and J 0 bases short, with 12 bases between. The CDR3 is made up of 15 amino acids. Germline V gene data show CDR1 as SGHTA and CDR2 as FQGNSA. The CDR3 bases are TGTGCCAGCAGTACACAGGGCTATAGCAATCAGCCCCAGCATTTT. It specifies CASSTQGYSNQPQHF.

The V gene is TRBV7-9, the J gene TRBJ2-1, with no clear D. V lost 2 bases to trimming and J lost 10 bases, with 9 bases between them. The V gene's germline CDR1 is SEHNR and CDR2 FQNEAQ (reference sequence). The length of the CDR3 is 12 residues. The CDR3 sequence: CASSLSVSEQFF. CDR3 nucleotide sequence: TGTGCCAGCAGCTTATCAGTTAGCGAGCAGTTCTTC.

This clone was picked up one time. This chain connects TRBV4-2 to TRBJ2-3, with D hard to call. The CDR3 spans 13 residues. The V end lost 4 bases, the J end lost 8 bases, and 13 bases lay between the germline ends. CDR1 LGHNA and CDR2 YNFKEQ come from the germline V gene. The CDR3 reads CASSPRPSGTQYF. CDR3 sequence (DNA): TGTGCCAGCAGCCCACGACCTTCAGGTACGCAGTATTTT.

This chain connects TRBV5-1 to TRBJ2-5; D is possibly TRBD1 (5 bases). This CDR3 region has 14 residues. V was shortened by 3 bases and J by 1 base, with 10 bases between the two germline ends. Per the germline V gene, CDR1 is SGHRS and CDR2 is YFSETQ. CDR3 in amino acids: CASSSGALQETQYF. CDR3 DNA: TGCGCCAGCAGCTCTGGGGCCCTCCAAGAGACCCAGTACTTC.